Listed below are T cell receptor beta chains from one sample, sequenced in a study of T cell changes during pregnancy in multiple sclerosis. This table comes from immunoSEQ multiplex PCR, and its TCRdb copy is limited to in-frame clones, with some not included. Counted here are around 69,000 clones, roughly nine tenths occurring once; the ten biggest clones make up less than 5.5%. The sample was CD8+ T cells from peripheral blood mononuclear cells, taken before pregnancy. The receptors were sampled from a female donor with multiple sclerosis, enrolled in a pregnancy study. The CDR3 runs from the conserved cysteine through the conserved F or W. D genes are given only for firm matches. Clone size appears in some rows only: once, few, many, or a class for an expanded clone.

D gene	V gene	clone size	J gene	CDR3 protein	CDR3 DNA
-	TRBV15	-	TRBJ1-1	CATRNPGLDTEAFF	TGTGCCACCAGGAATCCAGGACTGGACACTGAAGCTTTCTTT
-	TRBV27	few	TRBJ1-5	CASSSGGQPQHF	TGTGCCAGCAGTTCGGGGGGTCAGCCCCAGCATTTT
-	TRBV27	-	TRBJ2-5	CASSQWQGRETQYF	TGTGCCAGCAGCCAGTGGCAGGGGAGAGAGACCCAGTACTTC
TRBD1	TRBV6-1	-	TRBJ1-2	CASREGQGRDYGYTF	TGTGCCAGCAGGGAGGGACAGGGGAGGGACTATGGCTACACCTTC
-	TRBV6-1	-	TRBJ1-1	CASSGGVTEAFF	TGTGCCAGCAGTGGAGGTGTTACTGAAGCTTTCTTT
TRBD2	TRBV29-1	-	TRBJ2-1	CSVEDVEAGAEDEQFF	TGCAGCGTTGAAGATGTCGAAGCGGGGGCGGAGGATGAGCAGTTCTTC
TRBD1	TRBV9	-	TRBJ1-2	CASSGTGAPRYGYTF	TGTGCCAGCAGCGGGACAGGGGCCCCACGCTATGGCTACACCTTC
-	TRBV27	-	TRBJ2-3	CASSISITDTQYF	TGTGCCAGCAGTATTTCTATCACAGATACGCAGTATTTT
TRBD2	TRBV9	-	TRBJ2-1	CASSAGGDNEQFF	TGTGCCAGCAGTGCCGGGGGGGACAATGAGCAGTTCTTC
-	TRBV10-3	-	TRBJ2-3	CAISQGADTQYF	TGTGCCATCAGCCAAGGGGCCGATACGCAGTATTTT
TRBD2	TRBV5-1	-	TRBJ2-3	CASSLALASGFANTQYF	TGCGCCAGCAGCTTGGCCTTAGCTAGCGGGTTCGCCAATACGCAGTATTTT
-	TRBV19	-	TRBJ1-2	CASSIGPQFALDKYGYTF	TGTGCCAGTAGTATAGGTCCCCAATTTGCGTTGGACAAGTATGGCTACACCTTC
-	TRBV7-6	-	TRBJ1-6	CASSPSLGGSNSPLHF	TGTGCCAGCAGCCCGAGCCTGGGGGGATCTAATTCACCCCTCCACTTT
TRBD1	TRBV6-5	-	TRBJ1-2	CASSYAPGQANYGYTF	TGTGCCAGCAGTTACGCGCCCGGACAGGCTAACTATGGCTACACCTTC
-	TRBV11-3	-	TRBJ2-7	CASSKTGGDWEQYF	TGTGCCAGCAGCAAAACAGGGGGGGACTGGGAGCAGTACTTC
TRBD2	TRBV28	-	TRBJ2-7	CASSFLAGGPFGEQYF	TGTGCCAGCAGTTTTCTGGCGGGGGGGCCCTTTGGCGAGCAGTACTTC
TRBD2	TRBV5-1	-	TRBJ2-3	CASSDLGLAGGTDTQYF	TGCGCCAGCAGCGACCTGGGACTAGCGGGGGGCACAGATACGCAGTATTTT
-	TRBV4-2	-	TRBJ1-5	CASSQFKDMRPQHF	TGTGCCAGCAGCCAATTTAAAGATATGAGGCCCCAGCATTTT
TRBD2	TRBV2	-	TRBJ2-5	CASSEYPAGGYQETQYF	TGTGCCAGCAGTGAATACCCAGCGGGGGGCTACCAAGAGACCCAGTACTTC
TRBD1	TRBV29-1	-	TRBJ2-7	CSVGTGSSYEQYF	TGCAGCGTCGGGACAGGGAGCTCCTACGAGCAGTACTTC
-	TRBV12-5	-	TRBJ1-5	CPLAGVPYSNQPQHF	TGTCCCCTGGCAGGGGTCCCTTATAGCAATCAGCCCCAGCATTTT
-	TRBV7-9	once	TRBJ2-7	CASSDGHSEQYF	TGTGCCAGCAGCGATGGCCATTCCGAGCAGTACTTC